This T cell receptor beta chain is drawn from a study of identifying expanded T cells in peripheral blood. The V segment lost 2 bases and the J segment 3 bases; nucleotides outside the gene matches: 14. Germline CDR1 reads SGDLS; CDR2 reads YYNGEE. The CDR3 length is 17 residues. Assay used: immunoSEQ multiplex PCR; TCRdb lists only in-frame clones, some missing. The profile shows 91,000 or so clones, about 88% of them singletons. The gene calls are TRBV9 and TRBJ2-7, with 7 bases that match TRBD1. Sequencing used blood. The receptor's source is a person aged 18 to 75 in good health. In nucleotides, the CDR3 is TGTGCCAGCAGCGTCCGACCCTCTGAGGGGGCCTACTACGAGCAGTACTTC. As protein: CASSVRPSEGAYYEQYF.